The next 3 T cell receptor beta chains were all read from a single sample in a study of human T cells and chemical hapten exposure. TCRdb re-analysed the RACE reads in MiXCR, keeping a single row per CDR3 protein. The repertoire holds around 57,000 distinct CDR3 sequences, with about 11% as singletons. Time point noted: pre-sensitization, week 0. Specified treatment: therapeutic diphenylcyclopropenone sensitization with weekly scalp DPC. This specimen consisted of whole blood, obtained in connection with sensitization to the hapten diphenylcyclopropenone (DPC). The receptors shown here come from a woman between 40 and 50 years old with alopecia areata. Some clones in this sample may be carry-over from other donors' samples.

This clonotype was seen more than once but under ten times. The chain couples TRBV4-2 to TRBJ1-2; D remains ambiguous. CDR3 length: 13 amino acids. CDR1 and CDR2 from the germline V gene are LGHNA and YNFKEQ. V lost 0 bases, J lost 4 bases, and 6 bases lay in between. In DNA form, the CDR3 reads TGTGCCAGCAGCCAAGAGCGAGGCTATGGCTACACCTTC. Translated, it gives CASSQERGYGYTF.

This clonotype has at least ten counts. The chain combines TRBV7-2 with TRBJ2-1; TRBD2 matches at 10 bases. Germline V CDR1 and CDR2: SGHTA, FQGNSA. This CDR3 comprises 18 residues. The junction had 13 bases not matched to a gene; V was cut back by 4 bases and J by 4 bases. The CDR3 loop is CASSYSRASGGPYNEQFF. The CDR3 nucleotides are TGTGCCAGCAGCTATTCCCGGGCTAGCGGGGGCCCTTACAATGAGCAGTTCTTC.

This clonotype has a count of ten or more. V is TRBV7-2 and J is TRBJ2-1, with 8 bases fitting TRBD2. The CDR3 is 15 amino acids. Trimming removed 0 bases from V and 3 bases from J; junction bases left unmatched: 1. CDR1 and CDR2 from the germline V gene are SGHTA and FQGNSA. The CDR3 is CASSLASGIYNEQFF. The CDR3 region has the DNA TGTGCCAGCAGCTTAGCTAGCGGGATCTACAATGAGCAGTTCTTC.